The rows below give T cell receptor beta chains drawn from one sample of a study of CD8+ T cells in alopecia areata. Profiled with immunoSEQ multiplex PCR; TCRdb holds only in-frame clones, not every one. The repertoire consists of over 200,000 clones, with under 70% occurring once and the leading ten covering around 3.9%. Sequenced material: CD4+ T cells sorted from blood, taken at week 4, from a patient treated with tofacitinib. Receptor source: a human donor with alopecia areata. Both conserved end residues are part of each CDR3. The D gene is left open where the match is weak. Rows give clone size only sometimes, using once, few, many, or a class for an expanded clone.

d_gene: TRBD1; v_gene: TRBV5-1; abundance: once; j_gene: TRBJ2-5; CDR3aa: CASSPDRVDGTQYF; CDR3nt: TGCGCCAGCAGCCCGGACAGGGTTGATGGGACCCAGTACTTC
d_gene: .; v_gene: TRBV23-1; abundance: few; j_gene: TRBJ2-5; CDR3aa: CASSQRTAEETQYF; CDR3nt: TGCGCCAGCAGTCAAAGAACGGCGGAAGAGACCCAGTACTTC
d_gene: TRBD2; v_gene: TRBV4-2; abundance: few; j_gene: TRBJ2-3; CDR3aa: CASSLFTSGGNTDTQYF; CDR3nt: TGTGCCAGCAGCCTCTTCACTAGCGGGGGAAACACAGATACGCAGTATTTT
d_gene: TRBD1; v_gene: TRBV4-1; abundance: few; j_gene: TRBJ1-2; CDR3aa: CASSLGQGSGYGYTF; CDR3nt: TGCGCCAGCAGCCTAGGACAGGGATCGGGCTATGGCTACACCTTC
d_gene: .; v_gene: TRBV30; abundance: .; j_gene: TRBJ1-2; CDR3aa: CAWKGLDYGYTF; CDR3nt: TGTGCCTGGAAAGGGCTTGACTATGGCTACACCTTC
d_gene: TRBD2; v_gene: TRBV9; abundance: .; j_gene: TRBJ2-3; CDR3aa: CASSATSGGGRTDTQYF; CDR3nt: TGTGCCAGCAGCGCGACTAGCGGGGGGGGACGCACAGATACGCAGTATTTT
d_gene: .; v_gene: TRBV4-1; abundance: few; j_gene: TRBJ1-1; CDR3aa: CASSQDQTEAFF; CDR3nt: TGCGCCAGCAGCCAAGATCAGACTGAAGCTTTCTTT
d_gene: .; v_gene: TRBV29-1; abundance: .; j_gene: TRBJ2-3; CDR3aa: CSVEAGTDTQYF; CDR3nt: TGCAGCGTTGAGGCCGGGACAGATACGCAGTATTTT
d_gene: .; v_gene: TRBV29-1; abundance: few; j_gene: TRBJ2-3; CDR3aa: CSVQVLHSTDTQYF; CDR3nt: TGCAGCGTACAGGTTTTGCATAGTACAGATACGCAGTATTTT
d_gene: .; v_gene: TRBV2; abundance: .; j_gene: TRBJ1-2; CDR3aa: CASSDNSPGYTF; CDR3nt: TGTGCCAGCAGTGATAACAGTCCTGGCTACACCTTC
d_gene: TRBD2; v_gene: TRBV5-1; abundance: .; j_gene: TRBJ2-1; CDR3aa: CASSAGTSGEVEQFF; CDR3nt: TGCGCCAGCAGCGCCGGGACTAGCGGGGAAGTTGAGCAGTTCTTC
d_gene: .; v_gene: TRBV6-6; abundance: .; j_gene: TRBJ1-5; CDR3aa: CASSIGSGSNQPQHF; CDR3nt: TGTGCCAGCAGTATCGGGTCAGGTAGCAATCAGCCCCAGCATTTT
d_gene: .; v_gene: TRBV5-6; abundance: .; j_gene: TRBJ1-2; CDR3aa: CASSSLPGGAGGYTF; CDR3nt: TGTGCCAGCAGCTCCCTCCCCGGGGGGGCGGGTGGCTACACCTTC
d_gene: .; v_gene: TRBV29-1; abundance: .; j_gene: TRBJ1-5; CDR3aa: CSVAGDWGQPQHF; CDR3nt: TGCAGCGTTGCAGGGGATTGGGGTCAGCCCCAGCATTTT
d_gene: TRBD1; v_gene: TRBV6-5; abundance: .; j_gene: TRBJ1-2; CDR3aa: CASSYLAGGIYGYTF; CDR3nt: TGTGCCAGCAGTTACTTGGCAGGGGGGATTTATGGCTACACCTTC
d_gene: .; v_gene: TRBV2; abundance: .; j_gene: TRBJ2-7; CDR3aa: CASSATSYEQYF; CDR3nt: TGTGCCAGCAGTGCGACTAGTTACGAGCAGTACTTC
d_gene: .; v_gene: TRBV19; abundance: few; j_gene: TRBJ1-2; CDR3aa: CASSIVGNGASPGYTF; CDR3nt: TGTGCCAGTAGTATAGTCGGAAATGGAGCATCTCCTGGCTACACCTTC
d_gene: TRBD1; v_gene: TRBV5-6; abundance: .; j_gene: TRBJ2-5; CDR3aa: CASSLGTEETQYF; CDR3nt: TGTGCCAGCAGCTTAGGGACAGAAGAGACCCAGTACTTC
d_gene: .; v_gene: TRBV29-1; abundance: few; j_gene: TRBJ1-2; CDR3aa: CSVGEVGYGYTF; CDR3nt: TGCAGCGTTGGGGAGGTGGGCTATGGCTACACCTTC
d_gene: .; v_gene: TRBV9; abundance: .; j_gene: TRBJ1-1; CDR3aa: CASSVDGDTEAFF; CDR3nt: TGTGCCAGCAGCGTAGATGGTGACACTGAAGCTTTCTTT
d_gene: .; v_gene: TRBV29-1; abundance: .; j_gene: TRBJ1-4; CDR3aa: CSVGGAGSSWGEKLFF; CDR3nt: TGCAGCGTCGGGGGGGCAGGGTCCAGCTGGGGCGAAAAACTGTTTTTT
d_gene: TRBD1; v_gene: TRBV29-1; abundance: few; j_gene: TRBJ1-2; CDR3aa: CSADGTDYGYTF; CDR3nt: TGCAGCGCCGACGGGACAGACTATGGCTACACCTTC
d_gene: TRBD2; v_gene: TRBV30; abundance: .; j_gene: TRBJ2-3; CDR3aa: CAWSPGLSTDTQYF; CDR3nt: TGTGCCTGGAGCCCGGGACTAAGCACAGATACGCAGTATTTT
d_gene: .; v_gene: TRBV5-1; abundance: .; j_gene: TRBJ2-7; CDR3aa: CASRTPSGYEQYF; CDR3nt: TGCGCCAGCCGAACTCCCTCAGGGTACGAGCAGTACTTC
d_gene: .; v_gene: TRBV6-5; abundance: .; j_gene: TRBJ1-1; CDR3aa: CASSDTMNTEAFF; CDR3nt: TGTGCCAGCAGTGATACGATGAACACTGAAGCTTTCTTT
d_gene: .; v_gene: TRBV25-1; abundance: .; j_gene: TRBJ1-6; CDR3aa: CASSGSGTNSPLHF; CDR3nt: TGTGCCAGCAGTGGCTCAGGGACTAATTCACCCCTCCACTTT
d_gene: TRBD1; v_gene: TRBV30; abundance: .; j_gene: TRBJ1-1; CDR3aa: CAWTGQVNTEAFF; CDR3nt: TGTGCCTGGACCGGACAGGTGAACACTGAAGCTTTCTTT
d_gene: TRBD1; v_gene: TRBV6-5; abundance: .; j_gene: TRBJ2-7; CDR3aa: CASSRPGGHEQYF; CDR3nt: TGTGCCAGCAGTAGACCAGGGGGCCACGAGCAGTACTTC
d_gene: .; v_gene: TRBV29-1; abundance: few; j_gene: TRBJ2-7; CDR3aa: CSVSRTASYEQYF; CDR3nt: TGCAGCGTTTCCAGGACAGCCTCCTACGAGCAGTACTTC
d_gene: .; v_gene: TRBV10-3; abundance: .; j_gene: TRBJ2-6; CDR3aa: CAISTRPPVTGANVLTF; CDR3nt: TGTGCCATCTCAACCCGCCCACCGGTGACTGGGGCCAACGTCCTGACTTTC
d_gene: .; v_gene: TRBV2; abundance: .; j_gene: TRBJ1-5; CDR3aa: CASSVSGANQPQHF; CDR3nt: TGTGCCAGCAGTGTTTCAGGGGCGAATCAGCCCCAGCATTTT
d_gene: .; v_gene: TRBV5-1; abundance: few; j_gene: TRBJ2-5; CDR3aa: CASREGDQETQYF; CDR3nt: TGCGCCAGCCGAGAAGGTGACCAAGAGACCCAGTACTTC
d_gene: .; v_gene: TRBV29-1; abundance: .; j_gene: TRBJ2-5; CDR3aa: CSVNRGRETQYF; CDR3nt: TGCAGCGTCAATAGGGGTAGAGAGACCCAGTACTTC
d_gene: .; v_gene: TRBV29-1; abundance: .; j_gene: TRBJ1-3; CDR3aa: CSVGQSSGNTIYF; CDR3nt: TGCAGCGTTGGACAGTCCTCTGGAAACACCATATATTTT
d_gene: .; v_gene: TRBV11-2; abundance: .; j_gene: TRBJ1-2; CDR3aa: CASTRAPDVRGMVGYTF; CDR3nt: TGTGCCAGCACCAGAGCCCCAGACGTCAGGGGTATGGTTGGCTACACCTTC
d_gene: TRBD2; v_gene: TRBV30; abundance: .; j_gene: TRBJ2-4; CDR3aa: CAWSPLGLAGGNIQYF; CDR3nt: TGTGCCTGGAGTCCATTGGGACTAGCGGGGGGAAACATTCAGTACTTC
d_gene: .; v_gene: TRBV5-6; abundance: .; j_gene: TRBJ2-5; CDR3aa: CASSLDSRSETQYF; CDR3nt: TGTGCCAGCAGCTTAGACAGCCGGTCGGAGACCCAGTACTTC
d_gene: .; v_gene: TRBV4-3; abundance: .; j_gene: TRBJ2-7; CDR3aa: CASSRLFRVEQYF; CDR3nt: TGCGCCAGCAGCCGCCTCTTCCGTGTTGAGCAGTACTTC
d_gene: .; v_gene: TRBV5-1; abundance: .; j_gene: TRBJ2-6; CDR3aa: CASRLRGTRNSGANVLTF; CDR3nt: TGCGCCAGCAGATTAAGGGGAACAAGGAACTCTGGGGCCAACGTCCTGACTTTC
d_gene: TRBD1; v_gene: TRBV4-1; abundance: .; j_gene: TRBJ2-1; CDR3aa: CASSSQGVEQFF; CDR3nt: TGCGCCAGCAGCTCACAGGGGGTCGAGCAGTTCTTC
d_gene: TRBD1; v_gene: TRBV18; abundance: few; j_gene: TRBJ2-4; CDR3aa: CASSPLSPTGVAKNIQYF; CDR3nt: TGTGCCAGCTCACCACTCTCCCCAACAGGGGTGGCCAAAAACATTCAGTACTTC
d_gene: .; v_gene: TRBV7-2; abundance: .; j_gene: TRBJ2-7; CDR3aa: CASRTGAYEQYF; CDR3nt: TGTGCCAGCAGGACGGGTGCGTACGAGCAGTACTTC